The T cell receptor beta chain described here comes from a study of T cell responses to AZD1222 COVID-19 vaccine (dated by TCRdb to the early 2020s). Turning to the overall study: A total of around 240 trial participants underwent TCR sequencing, of whom 207 received two doses of AZD1222 and around 26 received two doses of the MenACWY control vaccine. Trial participants were enrolled into age subgroups of 18-55, 56-69 and 70-plus years, which contained approximately 150, 30 and 60 TCR-sequenced participants, respectively. On the study overall, not on this receptor specifically: The 56-69-year group was small, and its depth increase did not reach significance, likely because of low power. After two AZD1222 doses, both the breadth and the depth of spike-specific TCRs were significantly higher than at day 0 and than in MenACWY recipients. Because no samples from the day 14 peak response were available, repertoires could be characterized only after the peak T cell response. Vaccine-associated CD4 TCRs spanned the whole spike protein, with dominant responses in regions 160-218 and 743-854. Most participants were white British and females outnumbered males, and the authors suggested that clonal diversity may have been underestimated. Conclusions about previously exposed vaccinees are limited, since just 5 or 6 AZD1222 recipients were seropositive for SARS-CoV-2 at baseline. Reportedly, almost half of the unique spike-specific TCRs recognized epitopes lying outside the regions that are mutated in the B.1.351 and B.1.1.7 variants.

A remark on this clone: This clone's antigen is unknown. There are no base qualities to consult, and no much larger clone falls within one base.

The CDR3 runs 15 amino acids, cysteine and phenylalanine included. The sequence is cut down to CDR3 DNA, 45 bases in frame from base 1. For CDR1 and CDR2, the germline V gene lists SGHRS and YFSETQ. The junction carries 8 bases between V and J, which are trimmed by 1 base and 0 bases respectively. The CDR3 regions of human TCRbeta chains were subjected to immunosequencing. As for how the authors treated the data: Repertoire TCRs were matched against a reference library of SARS-CoV-2-specific TCRs generated with the MIRA antigen-specificity platform. Breadth was defined as the fraction of unique TCRs that were SARS-CoV-2-associated. Depth was defined as the fraction of total T cells that were SARS-CoV-2-associated. Each spike-specific TCR was assigned to its reactive spike region and to a CD4 or CD8 class using the MIRA data. Log10-transformed breadth and depth values were compared by one-way ANOVA with Sidak's multiple comparisons tests. TCRdb holds this immuneACCESS table with in-frame rearrangements only. Some clones are missing; in checked studies, unresolved V genes explain under half, and the rest has no known cause. V and J calls and clone size are those listed in that table; D and trimming were worked out from the DNA. This sample gives some 120,000 clones in total; 90% of them show up just once. The ten largest clonotypes hold less than 4.5% of the sample.

According to the study, the label for this sample's time point signals: baseline before first vaccination. What this sample's treatment or condition label stands for: meningococcal conjugate vaccine given as trial control. Vaccinee samples came from UK trials COV001 and COV002, including a single-blind randomized controlled phase 2/3 trial of AZD1222 (ChAdOx1 nCoV-19) in healthy adults. Trial participant PBMC samples were collected at day 0 and day 28 after the second dose for TCRbeta chain sequencing. The chain was built from TRBV5-1 and TRBJ1-5; the D gene cannot be resolved reliably. Specimen: peripheral blood, collected on day 0 of MenACWY control vaccination. This clonotype originated in an adult in good health. The CDR3 corresponds to CASSLSRYSNQPQHF. The nucleotide sequence is TGCGCCAGCAGCTTGTCACGGTATAGCAATCAGCCCCAGCATTTT.